Listed here are 18 T cell receptor beta chains from one sample, sequenced in a study of cytomegalovirus exposure and HLA in healthy donors (dated by TCRdb to between 2016 and 2019). Receptor libraries were prepared by the immunoSEQ multiplex PCR assay. For the multiplex PCR, a mixture combining 60 forward primers for TCR Vbeta segments and 13 reverse primers for TCR Jbeta segments was used. The immuneACCESS repertoire file appears here via TCRdb, limited to in-frame rearrangements. These files lack a portion of the clones; in checked studies, under half of the deficit traces to unresolved V genes, and the cause of the others is not known. Counted in this sample were around 92,000 clones; approximately 80% of them appeared once. The ten largest make up approximately 3.7% of the sample. Sequences were obtained from PBMCs. The receptors were sampled from a female donor in good health and CMV-seropositive.

This chain connects TRBV2 to TRBJ1-2; D remains ambiguous. V dropped 2 bases and J dropped 10 bases, with 8 bases sitting between them. The CDR3 spans 11 residues. The germline V gene encodes CDR1 SNHLY and CDR2 FYNNEI. Written as DNA, the CDR3 is TGTGCCAGCAGTGAATACTCCGTCTACACCTTC. Protein: CASSEYSVYTF.

The chain has TRBV7-3 and TRBJ2-2, with D possibly TRBD1 on 5 matching bases. Trimming left V 5 bases short and J 2 bases short, with 9 bases between. This CDR3 contains 14 residues. Germline-derived CDR1 and CDR2 are SGHTA and FQGTGA. The CDR3 region is CASSPQGNTGELFF. The CDR3 nucleotides are TGTGCCAGCAGCCCCCAGGGAAACACCGGGGAGCTGTTTTTT.

A few counts support this clone. The chain combines TRBV6-6 with TRBJ2-2; perhaps TRBD1 as D (6 bases). Germline V lookup: CDR1 MNHNY, CDR2 SVGAGI (reference sequence). V was trimmed by 2 bases and J by 2 bases, leaving 12 bases between them. The CDR3 runs to 16 residues. This CDR3 reads CASSYGSRGNTGELFF. DNA of the CDR3: TGTGCCAGCAGTTACGGTAGCAGGGGCAACACCGGGGAGCTGTTTTTT.

The table lists this clone with a count of one. The rearrangement joins TRBV9 to TRBJ1-5; D unresolved. With 3 bases removed from V and 5 bases from J, the gap between germline ends came to 12 bases. Per the germline V gene, CDR1 is SGDLS and CDR2 is YYNGEE. This CDR3 spans 14 amino acids. The CDR3 protein is CASSAAIEDQPQHF. CDR3 sequence (DNA): TGTGCCAGCAGCGCCGCCATTGAGGATCAGCCCCAGCATTTT.

The V call is TRBV10-3, the J call TRBJ2-1; 9 nucleotides line up with TRBD2. The CDR3 is 14 amino acids. CDR1 is ENHRY, CDR2 SYGVKD, per germline. V was clipped by 7 bases and J by 9 bases; unmatched bases: 10. CDR3 coding DNA: TGTGCCATCACCCCCGGCGGGAGGGGGGGTGAGCAGTTCTTC. Amino acid sequence: CAITPGGRGGEQFF.

The V and J genes are TRBV6-1 and TRBJ2-1; 7 nucleotides align to TRBD1. J lost 9 bases, V lost 3 bases, and 11 bases had no gene match. CDR3 length: 15 amino acids. Germline lookup yields CDR1 MNHNS and CDR2 SASEGT. CDR3 in DNA: TGTGCCAGCAGTGAGGGAGACAGGGCAGGCGGTGAGCAGTTCTTC. Its translation: CASSEGDRAGGEQFF.

This clone has only a few counts. V gene TRBV2 combines with J gene TRBJ2-6; D unresolved. V lost 6 bases to trimming and J lost 2 bases, with 5 bases between them. Germline-derived CDR1 and CDR2 are SNHLY and FYNNEI. The CDR3 extends over 13 amino acids. In DNA form, the CDR3 reads TGTGCCAGCAGGGCAGCTGGGGCCAACGTCCTGACTTTC. Translating gives CASRAAGANVLTF.

The CDR3 sequence: CASSLGPRGPGELFF. CDR3 DNA sequence: TGTGCCAGCAGCTTAGGCCCTCGTGGGCCCGGGGAGCTGTTTTTT. The rearrangement joins TRBV11-1 to TRBJ2-2; no definite D call. V lost 1 base and J 6 bases, leaving 12 bases between the germline ends. The germline V gene has CDR1 SGHAT and CDR2 FQDESV (reference sequence). The CDR3 spans 15 residues.

This clone was recorded once. V usage is TRBV7-8 and J usage is TRBJ2-7; a weak D match, TRBD1 (5 bases). The CDR3 covers 12 residues. Germline V gene sequence: CDR1 SGHVS, CDR2 FQNEAQ. V dropped 5 bases and J dropped 6 bases, with 11 bases sitting between them. In DNA form, the CDR3 reads TGTGCCAGCAGCCAGGGCGGCGGCGAGCAGTACTTC. Its translation is CASSQGGGEQYF.

The genes are TRBV5-6 and TRBJ2-2; 8 bases are shared with TRBD1. V gave up 4 bases and J gave up 7 bases; unmatched junction bases: 12. The CDR3 totals 16 residues. The germline V gene encodes CDR1 SGHDT and CDR2 YYEEEE. The CDR3 DNA reads TGTGCCAGCAGCCCCCGGACAGGGTCCGAGGGCGGGGAGCTGTTTTTT. Protein product: CASSPRTGSEGGELFF.

V and J are TRBV19 and TRBJ1-5; D is uncertain. Germline V gives CDR1 LNHDA, CDR2 SQIVND (reference sequence). The CDR3 sequence is 14 residues long. The germline V and J ends were trimmed by 2 bases and 0 bases, with 5 bases remaining between them. The CDR3 DNA reads TGTGCCAGTAGTATAAATTATAGCAATCAGCCCCAGCATTTT. It codes for CASSINYSNQPQHF. The variable domain in full, with the rest retrieved from reference TRBV19 and TRBJ1-5, is DGGITQSPKYLFRKEGQNVTLSCEQNLNHDAMYWYRQDPGQGLRLIYYSQIVNDFQKGDIAEGYSVSREKKESFPLTVTSAQKNPTAFYLCASSINYSNQPQHFGDGTRLSIL.

The CDR3 sequence: CAISQGVDYNSPLHF. The CDR3 DNA reads TGTGCCATCAGTCAGGGTGTCGACTATAATTCACCCCTCCACTTT. The chain recombines TRBV10-3 with TRBJ1-6, with D perhaps TRBD1 (5 bases). V was shortened by 5 bases and J by 3 bases, with 11 bases between the two germline ends. Looked up from germline, CDR1 is ENHRY and CDR2 is SYGVKD. The CDR3 consists of 15 residues.

This chain links TRBV15 with TRBJ2-1; 8 nucleotides line up with TRBD2. Germline loops: CDR1 LNHNV, CDR2 YYDKDF (reference sequence). Trimming removed 4 bases from V and 9 bases from J; junction bases left unmatched: 20. The CDR3 loop spans 18 amino acids. DNA of the CDR3: TGTGCCACCAGCACCACCTCCCTTCTGAGCGGGAGCTCGAGTGAGCAGTTCTTC. Protein sequence: CATSTTSLLSGSSSEQFF.

With respect to this clone: The sample contains more than one DNA sequence encoding this CDR3. The V and J genes are TRBV19 and TRBJ1-4, with 7 bases that match TRBD1. The V and J ends lost 6 bases and 6 bases, in that order; junction bases with no gene match: 4. The CDR3 is made up of 13 amino acids. Germline-derived CDR1 and CDR2 are LNHDA and SQIVND (reference sequence). The CDR3 DNA sequence: TGTGCCAGTAGCAGGACAGGTGATGAAAAACTGTTTTTT. It encodes CASSRTGDEKLFF.

The chain combines TRBV5-1 with TRBJ2-7; 8 bases line up with TRBD1. The CDR3 sequence is 14 residues long. CDR1 is SGHRS and CDR2 is YFSETQ in the germline V gene. Trimming at V came to 4 bases and at J to 5 bases, leaving 8 bases not matched to a gene. CDR3 sequence: CASSLTGDLDEQYF. The CDR3 DNA sequence: TGCGCCAGCAGCCTGACAGGGGATCTCGACGAGCAGTACTTC.

This sequence joins TRBV5-1 and TRBJ1-1; D not resolved. Looked up from germline, CDR1 is SGHRS and CDR2 is YFSETQ. This CDR3 contains 17 residues. The V gene lost 0 bases and the J gene lost 1 base, with 16 bases spanning the gap. The CDR3 loop is CASSLGGSWSPNTEAFF. The CDR3 nucleotides are TGCGCCAGCAGCTTGGGAGGTTCGTGGAGTCCGAACACTGAAGCTTTCTTT.

This clone was detected only once. J is TRBJ2-3 and V is TRBV19, with D possibly TRBD2 on 5 matching bases. The CDR3 runs to 13 residues. Trimming removed 0 bases at V and 5 bases at J, with 6 bases between. Germline CDR1 and CDR2: LNHDA and SQIVND (reference sequence). This CDR3 is CASSIDRGDTQYF. The CDR3 coding sequence is TGTGCCAGTAGTATAGATCGGGGAGATACGCAGTATTTT.

V usage is TRBV28 and J usage is TRBJ2-1; 16 bases match TRBD2. V was pared by 6 bases and J by 4 bases, with 6 bases of the junction left unmatched. Germline V lookup: CDR1 MDHEN, CDR2 SYDVKM. The CDR3 contains 17 residues. CDR3 loop: CASREGLAGGPYNEQFF. CDR3 DNA sequence: TGTGCCAGCAGGGAGGGACTAGCGGGAGGGCCTTACAATGAGCAGTTCTTC.